Listed below are T cell receptor beta chains from one sample, sequenced in a study of cytomegalovirus exposure and HLA in healthy donors. Clones were sequenced by immunoSEQ multiplex PCR, and TCRdb holds only the in-frame ones, with some missing. The table lists about 160,000 clones, roughly four fifths of them singletons. Sequenced material: PBMCs. These receptors all stem from a man over 45 in good health and CMV-seropositive. Both conserved end residues are part of each CDR3. A D gene is named only where the DNA matches it firmly. Size is omitted from some rows. Given values are once, few, many or a class for expanded clones.

d_call	v_call	clone_size	j_call	cdr3_aa	cdr3_nt
TRBD1	TRBV10-1	.	TRBJ2-1	CASNLNRGISYNEQFF	TGCGCCAGCAACCTCAACAGGGGGATCTCCTACAATGAGCAGTTCTTC
TRBD2	TRBV19	.	TRBJ2-1	CASSMNPGGLNEQFF	TGTGCCAGTAGTATGAACCCGGGAGGGCTCAATGAGCAGTTCTTC
.	TRBV30	.	TRBJ1-1	CAWKSRRTDPEAFF	TGTGCCTGGAAGTCCCGCCGGACTGACCCTGAAGCTTTCTTT
TRBD2	TRBV5-1	.	TRBJ2-3	CASSFGGRAGADTQYF	TGCGCCAGCAGCTTCGGCGGGAGGGCCGGGGCAGATACGCAGTATTTT
TRBD1	TRBV11-2	.	TRBJ2-2	CASSFTGGPGELFF	TGTGCCAGCAGCTTTACAGGGGGCCCCGGGGAGCTGTTTTTT
TRBD2	TRBV7-9	.	TRBJ2-7	CSSSIGTSGTYEQYF	TGTTCCAGCAGCATTGGGACTAGCGGGACCTACGAGCAGTACTTC
.	TRBV27	few	TRBJ2-7	CASGTDSSYEQYF	TGTGCCTCGGGGACGGACAGCTCCTACGAGCAGTACTTC
.	TRBV4-2	.	TRBJ1-1	CASSPLRDNLQFF	TGTGCCAGCAGCCCCCTCCGGGACAACCTTCAGTTCTTT
TRBD2	TRBV5-1	.	TRBJ2-1	CASSLASGLATSIGFF	TGCGCCAGCAGCTTGGCCTCCGGACTAGCGACCAGCATTGGGTTCTTC
TRBD2	TRBV7-2	.	TRBJ2-3	CASSPGLDAATQYF	TGTGCCAGCAGCCCCGGACTAGATGCCGCTACGCAGTATTTT
TRBD2	TRBV11-3	.	TRBJ2-2	CASSLAPSGWDTGELFF	TGTGCCAGCAGCTTAGCGCCTAGCGGGTGGGACACCGGGGAGCTGTTTTTT
TRBD1	TRBV28	.	TRBJ1-2	CASTKGDRGFNRGYTF	TGTGCCAGCACCAAGGGGGACAGGGGGTTTAATCGTGGCTACACCTTC
.	TRBV25-1	.	TRBJ2-7	CASRENRVISYEQYF	TGTGCCAGCAGGGAAAACAGGGTCATCTCCTACGAGCAGTACTTC
TRBD2	TRBV4-2	once	TRBJ2-1	CASSHAKGLAENNEQFF	TGTGCCAGCAGCCACGCTAAGGGACTAGCGGAAAACAATGAGCAGTTCTTC
TRBD2	TRBV5-1	.	TRBJ2-4	CASSPIGTSGARNIQYF	TGCGCCAGCAGCCCTATCGGGACTAGCGGGGCGAGAAACATTCAGTACTTC
.	TRBV27	.	TRBJ2-1	CASSFGGGSYNEQFF	TGTGCCAGCAGTTTTGGGGGCGGCTCCTACAATGAGCAGTTCTTC
TRBD2	TRBV18	.	TRBJ2-1	CASSPSSPGGNEQFF	TGTGCCAGCTCACCTTCTAGCCCGGGGGGGAATGAGCAGTTCTTC
TRBD1	TRBV2	.	TRBJ1-1	CASRRDSSITEAFF	TGTGCCAGCAGACGGGACAGTTCTATCACTGAAGCTTTCTTT
.	TRBV2	.	TRBJ1-1	CASTPPTYENTEAFF	TGTGCCAGCACCCCCCCGACATACGAGAACACTGAAGCTTTCTTT
.	TRBV19	.	TRBJ2-3	CASSIMSQHTDTQYF	TGTGCCAGTAGTATAATGTCTCAACACACAGATACGCAGTATTTT
.	TRBV9	.	TRBJ2-4	CASSQGSLAKNIQYF	TGTGCCAGCAGCCAGGGGAGTCTAGCCAAAAACATTCAGTACTTC
.	TRBV19	.	TRBJ2-7	CASSLSGAVGYEQYF	TGTGCCAGTAGTCTTAGCGGAGCTGTCGGCTACGAGCAGTACTTC
TRBD1	TRBV18	.	TRBJ1-1	CASSPTGSNTEAFF	TGTGCCAGCTCACCGACAGGGTCGAACACTGAAGCTTTCTTT
.	TRBV18	.	TRBJ2-7	CASSPGPSIYEQYF	TGTGCCAGCTCACCTGGGCCGTCTATTTACGAGCAGTACTTC
.	TRBV19	once	TRBJ2-2	CASKPGQRNTGELFF	TGTGCCAGTAAGCCGGGACAAAGAAACACCGGGGAGCTGTTTTTT
.	TRBV19	few	TRBJ2-1	CASSRGMSSYNEQFF	TGTGCCAGTAGTCGCGGGATGAGCTCCTACAATGAGCAGTTCTTC
TRBD2	TRBV28	.	TRBJ2-1	CASRYGTSPRNEQFF	TGTGCCAGCAGATACGGGACTAGTCCTCGCAATGAGCAGTTCTTC
TRBD1	TRBV2	.	TRBJ2-7	CASSEQDREAYEQYF	TGTGCCAGCAGTGAGCAGGACAGGGAGGCCTACGAGCAGTACTTC
TRBD1	TRBV19	.	TRBJ2-7	CASSDWTGGIREQYF	TGTGCCAGTAGTGATTGGACAGGGGGAATTCGCGAGCAGTACTTC
.	TRBV4-3	.	TRBJ2-2	CASSQGGVNTGELFF	TGCGCCAGCAGCCAAGGGGGCGTGAACACCGGGGAGCTGTTTTTT
TRBD2	TRBV28	.	TRBJ2-1	CASSPHDGGYYNEQFF	TGTGCCAGCAGTCCACATGACGGGGGGTACTACAATGAGCAGTTCTTC
.	TRBV9	.	TRBJ2-1	CASRGATGGTLDDEQFF	TGTGCCAGCAGGGGGGCAACGGGAGGCACTCTTGACGATGAGCAGTTCTTC
.	TRBV6-5	.	TRBJ2-7	CASSYQGGSYEQYF	TGTGCCAGCAGTTACCAGGGGGGCTCCTACGAGCAGTACTTC
TRBD1	TRBV6-1	.	TRBJ1-6	CASSVRDRNSPLHF	TGTGCCAGCAGTGTGCGGGACAGGAATTCACCCCTCCACTTT
TRBD2	TRBV10-3	.	TRBJ2-1	CAIRGSGGSSSYNEQFF	TGTGCCATCAGGGGAAGCGGGGGGTCGAGCTCCTACAATGAGCAGTTCTTC
.	TRBV6-6	.	TRBJ2-7	CASGPPISYEQYF	TGTGCCAGCGGCCCGCCGATCTCCTACGAGCAGTACTTC
.	TRBV7-9	.	TRBJ1-2	CASSLAPENYGYTF	TGTGCCAGCAGCTTAGCCCCGGAGAACTATGGCTACACCTTC
.	TRBV9	.	TRBJ1-5	CASFEVWDQPQHF	TGTGCCAGCTTTGAGGTGTGGGATCAGCCCCAGCATTTT
.	TRBV29-1	.	TRBJ2-7	CSVEEGRKGSYEQYF	TGCAGCGTTGAGGAGGGACGGAAAGGCTCCTACGAGCAGTACTTC
TRBD1	TRBV19	.	TRBJ2-5	CASSLPPGQGSETQYF	TGTGCCAGTAGTCTCCCTCCGGGACAGGGTTCGGAGACCCAGTACTTC
.	TRBV14	.	TRBJ1-5	CASSHKKGGNSNQPQHF	TGTGCCAGCAGCCATAAGAAAGGGGGAAACAGCAATCAGCCCCAGCATTTT
.	TRBV5-1	.	TRBJ2-7	CASRDRLYEQYF	TGCGCCAGCAGGGACAGATTATACGAGCAGTACTTC
TRBD1	TRBV7-9	.	TRBJ2-6	CASSLNRGSGANGLTF	TGTGCCAGCAGCTTGAACAGGGGCTCTGGGGCCAACGGCCTGACTTTC
.	TRBV9	.	TRBJ1-1	CASSVTGGRTEAFF	TGTGCCAGCAGCGTAACCGGGGGTAGGACTGAAGCTTTCTTT
TRBD1	TRBV5-6	.	TRBJ1-2	CASSPDRGGNYGYTF	TGTGCCAGCAGCCCAGACAGGGGGGGGAACTATGGCTACACCTTC
TRBD2	TRBV11-3	.	TRBJ2-1	CASSLLAGVNEQFF	TGTGCCAGCAGCTTACTAGCGGGAGTAAATGAGCAGTTCTTC
.	TRBV6-1	.	TRBJ1-5	CASSAQGWGSNQPQHF	TGTGCCAGCAGTGCTCAGGGGTGGGGGAGCAATCAGCCCCAGCATTTT